The rows below give T cell receptor beta chains drawn from one sample of a study of identical twins. A single record per CDR3 protein comes from TCRdb applying MiXCR to the 5' RACE reads. The repertoire holds 200,000 to 250,000 distinct CDR3 sequences, with 6.5% as singletons. These data were likewise used in another study, on T cells expressing NK-cell markers.

Sequenced: CD8+ T cells sorted from blood. The origin of the receptors is a woman aged 18-29 years in good health. Each CDR3 is given with its conserved first and last residue. A D gene is named only where the DNA matches it firmly. Expanded clones are given a class, and other clones once, few, many or no size at all.

NA,TRBV24-1,TRBJ2-2,few,CATEGEDTGELFF,TGTGCCACGGAGGGGGAAGACACCGGGGAGCTGTTTTTT
TRBD2,TRBV6-1,TRBJ2-1,few,CASIAGGVDEQFF,TGTGCCAGCATAGCGGGAGGGGTCGATGAGCAGTTCTTC
TRBD1,TRBV9,TRBJ2-1,NA,CASSDSGTGWLEQFF,TGTGCCAGCAGCGATTCCGGGACAGGGTGGCTGGAGCAGTTCTTC
NA,TRBV24-1,TRBJ2-1,many,CATSDSANVQFF,TGTGCCACCAGTGATAGCGCCAACGTGCAGTTCTTC
NA,TRBV6-5,TRBJ2-5,few,CASLKGETQYF,TGTGCCAGTCTTAAGGGTGAGACCCAGTACTTC
TRBD2,TRBV7-6,TRBJ2-7,many,CASSLGTSALYEQYF,TGTGCCAGCAGCTTAGGGACTAGCGCGCTCTACGAGCAGTACTTC
NA,TRBV12-5,TRBJ2-3,few,CASGRGTDTQYF,TGTGCTAGCGGTCGGGGCACAGATACGCAGTATTTT
NA,TRBV6-2/TRBV6-3,TRBJ2-3,few,CASNLGNTQYF,TGTGCCAGCAACCTCGGAAATACGCAGTATTTT
NA,TRBV12-3/TRBV12-4,TRBJ2-7,many,CASTQPSSYEQYF,TGTGCCAGCACCCAGCCAAGCTCCTACGAGCAGTACTTC
TRBD2,TRBV12-3/TRBV12-4,TRBJ2-3,many,CASSPGLAGVDTQYF,TGTGCCAGCAGTCCGGGACTAGCGGGGGTTGATACGCAGTATTTT
NA,TRBV20-1,TRBJ2-7,few,CSATRGGYEQYF,TGCAGTGCTACAAGAGGGGGCTACGAGCAGTACTTC
NA,TRBV27,TRBJ2-7,NA,CASSGTGSHEQYF,TGTGCCAGCAGTGGAACAGGGTCCCACGAGCAGTACTTC
NA,TRBV19,TRBJ2-7,few,CASSNQYEQYF,TGTGCCAGTAGTAACCAATACGAGCAGTACTTC
NA,TRBV4-1,TRBJ2-2,NA,CASSPRGRGLGTGELFF,TGCGCCAGCAGCCCCCGGGGTAGGGGCCTCGGCACCGGGGAGCTGTTTTTT
TRBD2,TRBV25-1,TRBJ2-1,NA,CAIAGADYNEQFF,TGTGCCATCGCGGGAGCCGATTACAATGAGCAGTTCTTC
NA,TRBV29-1,TRBJ2-1,few,CSAPAGNEQFF,TGCAGCGCCCCCGCAGGGAATGAGCAGTTCTTC
NA,TRBV6-5,TRBJ2-1,many,CASSYDQYNEQFF,TGTGCCAGCAGTTACGATCAATACAATGAGCAGTTCTTC
NA,TRBV3-1,TRBJ2-1,few,CASSQEGLSYNEQFF,TGTGCCAGCAGCCAAGAGGGCCTCTCCTACAATGAGCAGTTCTTC
NA,TRBV7-9,TRBJ1-1,many,CASSPLSLNTEAFF,TGTGCCAGCAGCCCGTTGTCCCTGAACACTGAAGCTTTCTTT
NA,TRBV7-7,TRBJ2-1,NA,CASSLGGSNNEQFF,TGTGCCAGCAGCCTAGGGGGGTCAAACAATGAGCAGTTCTTC
NA,TRBV20-1,TRBJ2-1,few,CSARPPGGNEQFF,TGCAGTGCTAGACCCCCTGGAGGCAATGAGCAGTTCTTC
TRBD2,TRBV9,TRBJ2-3,many,CASSVGAGDADTQYF,TGTGCCAGCAGCGTAGGTGCGGGAGATGCAGATACGCAGTATTTT
NA,TRBV6-5,TRBJ1-3,NA,CASSYLQGVDTIYF,TGTGCCAGCAGTTACTTGCAGGGCGTAGACACCATATATTTT
TRBD2,TRBV5-1,TRBJ2-1,NA,CASSLARGLAGDFSYNEQFF,TGCGCCAGCAGCTTGGCCAGGGGACTAGCGGGAGACTTCTCCTACAATGAGCAGTTCTTC
NA,TRBV7-9,TRBJ2-5,few,CASSLGWGMEETQYF,TGTGCCAGCAGCTTAGGCTGGGGGATGGAGGAGACCCAGTACTTC
NA,TRBV12-3/TRBV12-4,TRBJ1-2,NA,CASSSTGPSYGYTF,TGTGCCAGCAGTTCGACAGGACCCAGCTATGGCTACACCTTC
NA,TRBV20-1,TRBJ1-1,few,CSARGGTEAFF,TGCAGTGCTAGAGGGGGCACTGAAGCTTTCTTT
TRBD1,TRBV13,TRBJ2-7,few,CASSLEGARYEQYF,TGTGCCAGCAGCTTAGAGGGGGCGAGATACGAGCAGTACTTC
NA,TRBV7-2,TRBJ2-5,NA,CASSLSLALYF,TGTGCCAGCAGCTTATCTCTTGCCCTGTACTTC
NA,TRBV7-8,TRBJ2-7,few,CASSPPGSEQYF,TGTGCCAGCAGCCCCCCCGGGTCTGAGCAGTACTTC
NA,TRBV7-2,TRBJ2-5,few,CASRLGGGSSETQYF,TGTGCCAGCAGGCTAGGGGGGGGATCGAGTGAGACCCAGTACTTC
NA,TRBV4-1,TRBJ2-2,NA,CASSLGTAPGELFF,TGCGCCAGCAGCCTAGGGACTGCCCCCGGGGAGCTGTTTTTT
NA,TRBV4-1,TRBJ2-5,NA,CASSPNEDLAETQYF,TGCGCCAGCAGCCCGAATGAAGACTTGGCGGAGACCCAGTACTTC
NA,TRBV4-3,TRBJ2-4,many,CASSQDVAGWNIQYF,TGCGCCAGCAGCCAAGATGTGGCAGGATGGAACATTCAGTACTTC
TRBD2,TRBV9,TRBJ2-1,NA,CASGESGRVGNEQFF,TGTGCCAGCGGAGAAAGCGGGAGGGTCGGCAATGAGCAGTTCTTC
TRBD2,TRBV11-2,TRBJ2-1,few,CASSLLAGTSYNEQFF,TGTGCCAGCAGCTTACTAGCGGGAACCTCCTACAATGAGCAGTTCTTC
TRBD1,TRBV6-5,TRBJ1-5,NA,CASSSTGVRDQPQHF,TGTGCCAGCAGTTCAACAGGGGTGAGAGATCAGCCCCAGCATTTT
NA,TRBV11-2,TRBJ1-4,few,CASSIRRDNHEKLFF,TGTGCCAGCAGCATCCGACGAGATAATCATGAAAAACTGTTTTTT
TRBD2,TRBV9,TRBJ2-7,many,CASSGGSGVSYEQYF,TGTGCCAGCAGCGGTGGTAGCGGGGTCTCCTACGAGCAGTACTTC
NA,TRBV15,TRBJ2-7,NA,CATSRDRGASYEQYF,TGTGCCACCAGCAGAGATCGGGGGGCCTCCTACGAGCAGTACTTC
TRBD2,TRBV20-1,TRBJ2-2,NA,CSARDLSGRSTGELFF,TGCAGTGCTAGGGACCTTAGCGGGAGAAGCACCGGGGAGCTGTTTTTT
TRBD1,TRBV29-1,TRBJ2-7,many,CSVAGVTGDGYEQYF,TGCAGCGTTGCAGGGGTTACAGGGGACGGCTACGAGCAGTACTTC